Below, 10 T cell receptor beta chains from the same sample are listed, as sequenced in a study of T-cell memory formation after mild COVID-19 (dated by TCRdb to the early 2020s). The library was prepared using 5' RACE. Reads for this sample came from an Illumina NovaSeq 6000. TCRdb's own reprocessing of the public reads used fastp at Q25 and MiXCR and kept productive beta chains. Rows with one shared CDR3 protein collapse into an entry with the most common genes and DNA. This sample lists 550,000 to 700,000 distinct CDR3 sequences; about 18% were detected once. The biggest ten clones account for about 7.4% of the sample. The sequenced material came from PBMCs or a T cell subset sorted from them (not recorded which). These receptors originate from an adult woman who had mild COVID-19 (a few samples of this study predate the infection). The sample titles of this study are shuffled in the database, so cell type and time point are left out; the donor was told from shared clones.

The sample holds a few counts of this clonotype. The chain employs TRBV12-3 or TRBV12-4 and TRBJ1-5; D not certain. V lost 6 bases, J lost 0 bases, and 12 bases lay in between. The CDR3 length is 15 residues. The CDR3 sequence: CASSLGRSSNQPQHF. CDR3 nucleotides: TGTGCCAGCAGCCTAGGCAGGAGTAGCAATCAGCCCCAGCATTTT.

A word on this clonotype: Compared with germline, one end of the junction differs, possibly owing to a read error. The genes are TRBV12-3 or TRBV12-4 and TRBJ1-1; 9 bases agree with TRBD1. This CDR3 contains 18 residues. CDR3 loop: CASSFGGQGIRRNTEVFF. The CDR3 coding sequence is TGTGCCAGCAGTTTTGGGGGACAGGGCATCCGGAGGAACACTGAAGTTTTCTTT.

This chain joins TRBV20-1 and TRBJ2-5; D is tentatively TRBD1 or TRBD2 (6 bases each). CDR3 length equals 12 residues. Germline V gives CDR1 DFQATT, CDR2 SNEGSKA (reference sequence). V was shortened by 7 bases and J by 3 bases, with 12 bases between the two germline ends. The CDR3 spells CSGTGAEETQYF. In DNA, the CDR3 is TGCAGTGGGACGGGGGCAGAAGAGACCCAGTACTTC.

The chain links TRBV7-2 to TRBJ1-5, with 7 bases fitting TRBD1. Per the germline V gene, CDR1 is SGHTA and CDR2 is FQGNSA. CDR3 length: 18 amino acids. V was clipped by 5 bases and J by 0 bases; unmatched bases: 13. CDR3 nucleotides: TGTGCCAGCAGCACACCGGGAGGGACAGCTAATAGCAATCAGCCCCAGCATTTT. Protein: CASSTPGGTANSNQPQHF.

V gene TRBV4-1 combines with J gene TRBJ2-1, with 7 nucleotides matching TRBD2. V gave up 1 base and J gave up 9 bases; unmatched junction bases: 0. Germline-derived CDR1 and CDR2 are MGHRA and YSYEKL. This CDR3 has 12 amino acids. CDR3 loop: CASSQAGGEQFF. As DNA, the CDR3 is TGCGCCAGCAGCCAAGCGGGAGGTGAGCAGTTCTTC.

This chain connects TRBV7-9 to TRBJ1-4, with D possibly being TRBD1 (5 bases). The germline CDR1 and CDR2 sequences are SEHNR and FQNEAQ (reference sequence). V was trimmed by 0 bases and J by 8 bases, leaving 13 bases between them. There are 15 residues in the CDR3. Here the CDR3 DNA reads TGTGCCAGCAGCTTAGCGTTCATAGGGGACGAAAAACTGTTTTTT. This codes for CASSLAFIGDEKLFF.

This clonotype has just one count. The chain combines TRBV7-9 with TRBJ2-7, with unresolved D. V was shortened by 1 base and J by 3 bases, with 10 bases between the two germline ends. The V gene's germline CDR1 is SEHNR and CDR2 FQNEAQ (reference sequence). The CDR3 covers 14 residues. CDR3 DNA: TGTGCCAGCAGCTTAGTTGGGCAGGTCTACGAGCAGTACTTC. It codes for CASSLVGQVYEQYF.

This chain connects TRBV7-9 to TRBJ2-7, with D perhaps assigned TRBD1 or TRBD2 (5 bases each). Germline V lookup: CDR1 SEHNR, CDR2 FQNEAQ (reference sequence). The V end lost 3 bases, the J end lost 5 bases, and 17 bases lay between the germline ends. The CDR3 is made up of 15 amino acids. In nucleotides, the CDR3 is TGTGCCAGCAGCTTTCGGCGGGTGAGGGGAGACGAGCAGTACTTC. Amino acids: CASSFRRVRGDEQYF. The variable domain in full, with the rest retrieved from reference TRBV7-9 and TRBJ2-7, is DTGVSQNPRHKITKRGQNVTFRCDPISEHNRLYWYRQTLGQGPEFLTYFQNEAQLEKSRLLSDRFSAERPKGSFSTLEIQRTEQGDSAMYLCASSFRRVRGDEQYFGPGTRLTVT.

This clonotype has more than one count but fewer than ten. The CDR3 sequence: CASSLDSWGPRFEQYF. The CDR3 DNA reads TGTGCCAGCAGCTTAGATTCCTGGGGGCCGAGATTCGAGCAGTACTTC. The rearrangement links TRBV11-2 to TRBJ2-7, with D maybe TRBD1 (6 bases). CDR1 and CDR2 from the germline V gene are SGHAT and FQNNGV. V was clipped by 0 bases and J by 6 bases, with 18 bases between them. The CDR3 is 16 residues long.

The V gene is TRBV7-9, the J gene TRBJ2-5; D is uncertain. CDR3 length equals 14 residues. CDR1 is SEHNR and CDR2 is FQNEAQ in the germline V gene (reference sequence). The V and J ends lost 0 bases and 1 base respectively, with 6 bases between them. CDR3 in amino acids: CASSLAATQETQYF. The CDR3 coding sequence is TGTGCCAGCAGCTTAGCGGCGACCCAAGAGACCCAGTACTTC.